A selection of T cell receptor beta chains follows, all from one sample in a study of response to subunit inactivated influenza vaccine. TCRdb called the RT-PCR reads again in MiXCR, with one record for every CDR3 protein. The table includes 600,000 to 700,000 distinct CDR3 sequences, about 15% detected once. Sample: PBMCs from blood, taken roughly 15 days before vaccination. Receptors were obtained from a man aged 50 or older who received an inactivated influenza vaccine. CDR3s leave out the opening cysteine and the closing phenylalanine or tryptophan. Each record gives: J gene, V gene, clone size, CDR3 protein. Some rows mark clone size as missing; the rest say once, few, many or name a class of expanded clone.

TRBJ2-1 | TRBV28 | few | ASTRGLEQF
TRBJ2-1 | TRBV20-1 | many | SARGTSNNEQF
TRBJ1-2 | TRBV4-3 | NA | ASSQDNYPNRGPYGYT
TRBJ2-7 | TRBV2 | NA | ARRDSTYEQY
TRBJ2-1 | TRBV5-1 | NA | ASSAGQGWDEQF
TRBJ1-2 | TRBV6-1 | NA | ASSPRDRVGKGYT
TRBJ2-5 | TRBV15 | NA | ATRGGKRVRSSETQY
TRBJ2-3 | TRBV27 | few | ASSSWEGGTDTQY
TRBJ2-2 | TRBV12-3/TRBV12-4 | NA | ASSQDRVWRTGELF
TRBJ2-1 | TRBV6-2/TRBV6-3 | few | ASRLNNEQF
TRBJ2-1 | TRBV5-1 | NA | ASSSVSRGLSYNEQF
TRBJ2-2 | TRBV6-1 | few | ASSETGMGGELF
TRBJ2-7 | TRBV29-1 | few | SVELGFGYYEQY
TRBJ2-7 | TRBV28 | NA | ASSFLVSGSIFEQY
TRBJ2-7 | TRBV12-2 | NA | ASRLIQPEALAWDEQY
TRBJ2-3 | TRBV9 | few | ASSTLGQGPTDTQY
TRBJ2-5 | TRBV15 | NA | ATSRAKETQY
TRBJ2-2 | TRBV12-3/TRBV12-4 | NA | ASRASITGELF
TRBJ2-5 | TRBV6-5 | few | ASSSGLAEVFRETQY
TRBJ2-7 | TRBV7-9 | NA | ASSSAGTGHYEQY
TRBJ2-3 | TRBV20-1 | many | SAPKKAGGRTDTQY
TRBJ2-2 | TRBV5-1 | few | ASSFATNTGELF
TRBJ2-1 | TRBV29-1 | NA | SHTGWDYSYNEQF
TRBJ2-4 | TRBV4-3 | NA | ASSPGRAGFHSQY
TRBJ1-1 | TRBV12-3/TRBV12-4 | few | ASNKDGLGEAF
TRBJ2-3 | TRBV5-5 | few | ASSYPGDTDTQY
TRBJ1-1 | TRBV5-1 | many | ASSFTGVGNTEAF
TRBJ2-5 | TRBV24-1 | few | AHGGKGETQY
TRBJ2-7 | TRBV5-1 | many | ASSIWDRNYEQY
TRBJ2-7 | TRBV27 | NA | ASSRTSGTPTEQY
TRBJ1-2 | TRBV7-9 | NA | ASSPAGRRSYGYT
TRBJ2-7 | TRBV28 | many | ASSQSAYEQY
TRBJ1-1 | TRBV27 | many | ASRPGLMNTEAF
TRBJ1-1 | TRBV3-1 | few | ASSRAGGNEAF
TRBJ2-1 | TRBV5-8 | few | ASSPPYRRGNNEQF
TRBJ2-7 | TRBV7-8 | NA | ASSSSLSSGYEQY
TRBJ1-5 | TRBV5-1 | NA | ASSKTGYGEPQH
TRBJ2-7 | TRBV5-6 | NA | ASSSADFALAYEQY
TRBJ1-4 | TRBV15 | NA | ATSNGRRGEKLF
TRBJ2-5 | TRBV12-3/TRBV12-4 | few | ASSPGTGSRETQY
TRBJ2-5 | TRBV5-1 | few | ASRWDTEETQY
TRBJ2-7 | TRBV12-3/TRBV12-4 | few | ASSLSGAHEQY
TRBJ2-1 | TRBV7-2 | once | ASSLTGGLSGEQF
TRBJ1-3 | TRBV6-5 | NA | ASSYGPGFGNTIY
TRBJ2-7 | TRBV15 | few | ATSRGSYEQY
TRBJ2-3 | TRBV28 | NA | ASSLLAGSSTDTQY
TRBJ2-7 | TRBV27 | few | ASSPQTKGTEQY
TRBJ1-2 | TRBV6-2/TRBV6-3 | NA | ASSYGGSPWGNYGYT
TRBJ2-3 | TRBV7-2 | many | ASSQASGRAVYTQY
TRBJ2-3 | TRBV12-3/TRBV12-4 | NA | ASSQDRGRQY
TRBJ2-1 | TRBV4-1 | many | ASSQVEAGYNEQF
TRBJ2-7 | TRBV27 | few | ASSLSALNLYEQY